This T cell receptor beta chain is from a study of T cells after yellow fever vaccination. Points from the study as a whole: Boosting was followed by the reappearance of most primary-vaccination clones (around 95% CD4, around 90% CD8).

MiXCR, applied by TCRdb to the 5' RACE reads, yields one record per CDR3 protein. The sample includes about 320,000 distinct CDR3 sequences, approximately 4% seen only once; the top ten take roughly 21%. To note about this clonotype: The antigen is undetermined.

The material was PBMCs, obtained 15 days after the yellow fever booster vaccination. This clonotype originated in a man younger than 35 who received the YFV17D yellow fever vaccine.

CDR3 in amino acids: CASSPGREQFF. CDR3 DNA sequence: TGTGCCAGCAGCCCTGGTAGGGAGCAGTTCTTC. The rearrangement links TRBV2 to TRBJ2-1; D is unclear. Trimming left V 6 bases short and J 10 bases short, with 10 bases between. This CDR3 spans 11 amino acids. Germline V lookup: CDR1 SNHLY, CDR2 FYNNEI.